This T cell receptor beta chain was captured in a study of monozygotic twins with inflammatory bowel disease. Study-wide results and caveats: Fewer clonotypes were shared with others by IBD patients than by healthy twins, especially with disease activity. Background noise in patient repertoires may stem from differing immunosuppressive treatments.

The unique tags termed UMIs, each holding a 6-nucleotide sample barcode, were added by means of template switching. Each CDR3 protein gets one entry in TCRdb, which reprocessed the 5' RACE reads and gives no DNA. This table holds approximately 400,000 distinct CDR3 sequences. About this clonotype itself: Its specificity is not known.

The CDR3 totals 16 residues. Input material: blood. The chain couples TRBV12-3 or TRBV12-4 to TRBJ1-2; the D call of TRBD1 rests on TCRdb alone, since no DNA is present to check it. The TCR comes from a human donor with ulcerative colitis or Crohn's disease, or a healthy co-twin of an affected twin (not recorded which). CDR3 in amino acids: CASSFRGTGDPYGYTF.